This TCR beta chain is drawn from a study of cytomegalovirus exposure and HLA in healthy donors. Regarding the study as a whole: There were several of the most significant clusters that appeared linked to common viral pathogens in a later analysis. HLA alleles showed associations with 16,951 TCR beta sequences in a later analysis, at a 0.05 false discovery rate. In most subjects, TCR beta sequences reportedly gave accurate predictions of HLA-A and HLA-B alleles.

PCR used 60 Vbeta primers and 13 Jbeta primers. In the original processing: Approximately 12 million of the 75 million to 95 million unique TCR beta chains counted in a later analysis were shared. Libraries were prepared by immunoSEQ multiplex PCR; TCRdb keeps only in-frame clonotypes and omits some of them. Clonal size and the V and J genes are those of that table, whereas D and trimming came from the DNA. The table has under 200,000 clones, roughly four fifths seen once; the top ten hold roughly 0.76%. This clone was observed a few times. Its target is unknown. At one end, the junction sequence differs from germline, possibly due to a read error. Per germline, CDR1 GTSNPN and CDR2 SVGIG (reference sequence). The CDR3 contains 12 residues.

The receptor was derived from a female donor in good health and CMV-seronegative. The gene calls are TRBV30 and TRBJ2-4, with no clear D. Sequences were obtained from PBMCs. As DNA, the CDR3 is TGTGCCTGGATGGGTGCCAAAAACAGTCAGTACTTC. Translated, it gives CAWMGAKNSQYF.